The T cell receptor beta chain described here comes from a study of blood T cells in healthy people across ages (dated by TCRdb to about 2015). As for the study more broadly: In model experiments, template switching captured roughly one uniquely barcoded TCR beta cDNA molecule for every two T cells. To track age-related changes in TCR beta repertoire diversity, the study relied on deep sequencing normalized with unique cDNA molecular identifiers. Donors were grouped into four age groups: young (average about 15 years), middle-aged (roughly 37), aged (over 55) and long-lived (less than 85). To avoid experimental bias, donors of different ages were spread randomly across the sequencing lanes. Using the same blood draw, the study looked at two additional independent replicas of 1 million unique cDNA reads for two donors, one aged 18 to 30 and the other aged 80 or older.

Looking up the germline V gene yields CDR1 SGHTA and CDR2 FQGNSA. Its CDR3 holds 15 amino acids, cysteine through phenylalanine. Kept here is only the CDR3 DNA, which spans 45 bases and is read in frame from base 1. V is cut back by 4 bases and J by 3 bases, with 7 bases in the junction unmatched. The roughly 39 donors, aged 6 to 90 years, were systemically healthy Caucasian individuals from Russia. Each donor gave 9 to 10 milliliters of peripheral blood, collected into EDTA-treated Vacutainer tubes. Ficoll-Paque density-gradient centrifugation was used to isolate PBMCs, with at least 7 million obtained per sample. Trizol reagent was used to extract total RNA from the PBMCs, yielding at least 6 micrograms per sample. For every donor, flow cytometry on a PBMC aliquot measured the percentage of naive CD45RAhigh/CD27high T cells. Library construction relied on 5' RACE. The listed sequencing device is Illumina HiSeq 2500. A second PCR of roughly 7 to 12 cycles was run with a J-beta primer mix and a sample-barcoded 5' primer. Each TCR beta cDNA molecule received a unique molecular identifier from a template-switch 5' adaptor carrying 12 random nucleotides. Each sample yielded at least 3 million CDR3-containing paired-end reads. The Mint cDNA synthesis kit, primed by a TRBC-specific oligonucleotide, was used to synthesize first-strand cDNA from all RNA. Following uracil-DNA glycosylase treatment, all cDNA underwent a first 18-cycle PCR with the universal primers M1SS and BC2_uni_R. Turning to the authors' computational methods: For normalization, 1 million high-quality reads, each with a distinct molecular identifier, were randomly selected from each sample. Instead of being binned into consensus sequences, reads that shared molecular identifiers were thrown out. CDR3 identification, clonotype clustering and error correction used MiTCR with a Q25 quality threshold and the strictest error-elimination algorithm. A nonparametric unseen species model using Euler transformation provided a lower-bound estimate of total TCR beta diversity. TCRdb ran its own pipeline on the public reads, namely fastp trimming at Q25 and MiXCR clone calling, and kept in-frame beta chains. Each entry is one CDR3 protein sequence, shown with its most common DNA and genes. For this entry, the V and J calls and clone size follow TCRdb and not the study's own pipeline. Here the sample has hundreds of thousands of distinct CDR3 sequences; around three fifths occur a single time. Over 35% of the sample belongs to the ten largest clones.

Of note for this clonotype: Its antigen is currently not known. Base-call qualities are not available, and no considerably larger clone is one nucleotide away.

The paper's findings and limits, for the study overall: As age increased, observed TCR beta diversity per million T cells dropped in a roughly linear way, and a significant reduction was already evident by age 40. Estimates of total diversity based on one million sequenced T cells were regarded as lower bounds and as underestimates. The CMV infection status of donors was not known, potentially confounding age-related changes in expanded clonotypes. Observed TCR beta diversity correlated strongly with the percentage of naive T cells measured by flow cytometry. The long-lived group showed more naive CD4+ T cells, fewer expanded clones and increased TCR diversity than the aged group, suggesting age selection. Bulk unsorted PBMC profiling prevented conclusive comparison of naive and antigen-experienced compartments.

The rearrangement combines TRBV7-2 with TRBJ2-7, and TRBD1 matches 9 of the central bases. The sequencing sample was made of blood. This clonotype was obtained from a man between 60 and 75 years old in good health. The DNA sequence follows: TGTGCCAGCAGCTCCCAGGGACAGGGCCTCTACGAGCAGTACTTC. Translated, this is CASSSQGQGLYEQYF.